A single T cell receptor beta chain is shown here with its context. Germline CDR1 reads LNHDA; CDR2 reads SQIVND (reference sequence). V shed 5 bases and J 0 bases; nucleotides not matched to a gene: 10. The CDR3 is 17 amino acids. Measured with immunoSEQ multiplex PCR; TCRdb has only the in-frame clones, and not every one. The data show 60,000 or so clones, 75% to 90% seen once. The data derive from a study of Tregs in tolerant kidney transplant recipients. The sequencing used Tregs from blood, collected before the transplant. This sequence originates from a human donor who received a combined kidney and bone marrow transplant. The chain is built from TRBV19 and TRBJ1-1, with 9 bases aligning to TRBD1. CDR3 in amino acids: CASSPLTGGAMNTEAFF. CDR3 in DNA: TGTGCCAGTAGTCCTTTGACAGGGGGAGCCATGAACACTGAAGCTTTCTTT. The entire variable domain, with the rest obtained from reference TRBV19 and TRBJ1-1, is as follows: DGGITQSPKYLFRKEGQNVTLSCEQNLNHDAMYWYRQDPGQGLRLIYYSQIVNDFQKGDIAEGYSVSREKKESFPLTVTSAQKNPTAFYLCASSPLTGGAMNTEAFFGQGTRLTVV.